This T cell receptor (beta chain) was captured by sequencing in a study of regulatory T cells in long-lasting Graves disease. With iRepertoire HTBI primers and Arm-PCR of CDR3 regions, TCR beta libraries were built. TCRdb ran MiXCR on the multiplex PCR reads and lists one entry per CDR3 protein. Of approximately 490,000 distinct CDR3 sequences in the sample, 15% to 20% are singletons; the top ten hold 10% to 15%. Time point given: newly diagnosed GD, antithyroid drugs for less than 3 months. TCR sequences were obtained from RNA taken from PBMCs. The same data also went into a second study, on T cells in Graves' hyperthyroidism and ophthalmopathy.

The source is a man aged 35 to 55 with Graves disease. This sample comprised peripheral blood mononuclear cells (PBMCs), obtained at new diagnosis, from a patient treated with antithyroid drugs.

In DNA form, the CDR3 reads TGCGCCAGCAGCCGAAGGGACAGACAAGAGACCCAGTACTTC. It specifies CASSRRDRQETQYF. This rearrangement joins TRBV4-1 to TRBJ2-5; 7 bases are a match to TRBD1. The germline gives CDR1 MGHRA, CDR2 YSYEKL. The CDR3 consists of 14 residues. V was clipped by 4 bases and J by 2 bases; unmatched bases: 4.